These T cell receptor beta chains were read from a single sample in a study of blood T cell repertoires in COVID-19. Produced via immunoSEQ multiplex PCR; TCRdb's table is partial and in-frame only. This table has tens of thousands of clones, roughly 80% appearing once. Sample: peripheral blood. Every receptor here comes from a human donor in a cohort sampled during active or convalescent COVID-19. Both conserved end residues are trimmed from each CDR3.

J gene: TRBJ2-2; V gene: TRBV12-5; CDR3 protein: ASGPSGSTGELF
J gene: TRBJ2-5; V gene: TRBV2; CDR3 protein: ASMGQGAGETQY
J gene: TRBJ1-2; V gene: TRBV7-9; CDR3 protein: ASSRGETGNYGYT
J gene: TRBJ2-1; V gene: TRBV7-7; CDR3 protein: ASSLEGAGNEQF
J gene: TRBJ1-1; V gene: TRBV6-5; CDR3 protein: ASSYSGTGGLTEAF
J gene: TRBJ1-2; V gene: TRBV15; CDR3 protein: ATNPRQGTYYGYT
J gene: TRBJ2-5; V gene: TRBV15; CDR3 protein: ATSSPPAQEETQY
J gene: TRBJ1-2; V gene: TRBV6-5; CDR3 protein: ASSYSSEGAGFGYT
J gene: TRBJ2-2; V gene: TRBV27; CDR3 protein: ASSSGTGVSWTGELF
J gene: TRBJ2-7; V gene: TRBV29-1; CDR3 protein: SVDYLSRGSYEQY
J gene: TRBJ2-1; V gene: TRBV4-3; CDR3 protein: ASSQDPAGGTEQF
J gene: TRBJ2-7; V gene: TRBV7-9; CDR3 protein: ASSLRGGGFEEQY
J gene: TRBJ1-1; V gene: TRBV6-5; CDR3 protein: ASSYSPGNTEAF
J gene: TRBJ1-1; V gene: TRBV7-3; CDR3 protein: ASSLRPTGGSNTEAF
J gene: TRBJ1-1; V gene: TRBV6-5; CDR3 protein: ASSSATQVI
J gene: TRBJ2-7; V gene: TRBV20-1; CDR3 protein: SAASGHEQY
J gene: TRBJ1-2; V gene: TRBV6-5; CDR3 protein: ASSTSGRPNGYT
J gene: TRBJ1-2; V gene: TRBV9; CDR3 protein: ASSVDPGTVGHGYT
J gene: TRBJ1-1; V gene: TRBV6-5; CDR3 protein: ASRAGGTGNTEAF
J gene: TRBJ1-5; V gene: TRBV18; CDR3 protein: ASSPSLGQGAQPQH
J gene: TRBJ1-6; V gene: TRBV2; CDR3 protein: ASKGGGGNINSPLH
J gene: TRBJ2-1; V gene: TRBV4-2; CDR3 protein: ASSPTPRTSGSPGFYNEQF
J gene: TRBJ1-6; V gene: TRBV4-3; CDR3 protein: ASSQEPDRAFSPLH
J gene: TRBJ1-5; V gene: TRBV6-5; CDR3 protein: ASSFGRGAGNQPQH
J gene: TRBJ2-7; V gene: TRBV5-4; CDR3 protein: ASSLRGEQY
J gene: TRBJ2-3; V gene: TRBV11-3; CDR3 protein: ASSSGLGDSTDTQY
J gene: TRBJ2-1; V gene: TRBV18; CDR3 protein: ASSPRQGDHNEQF
J gene: TRBJ1-2; V gene: TRBV7-6; CDR3 protein: ASSLDGRGSVIYGYT
J gene: TRBJ2-7; V gene: TRBV6-2/TRBV6-3; CDR3 protein: ASSPRLAGEPSSYEQY
J gene: TRBJ1-5; V gene: TRBV2; CDR3 protein: ASRADRGNQPQH
J gene: TRBJ2-2; V gene: TRBV3-1/TRBV3-2; CDR3 protein: ASSRIGTSGFGGTGELF
J gene: TRBJ1-4; V gene: TRBV9; CDR3 protein: ASSVEAGQGNANEKLF
J gene: TRBJ1-4; V gene: TRBV15; CDR3 protein: ATSKRSWTGDEKLF
J gene: TRBJ1-4; V gene: TRBV4-1; CDR3 protein: ASSQGEVSGEKLF